The clone carrying this T cell receptor (beta chain) has ten or more counts. Trimming pared 2 bases from V and 9 bases from J, leaving 12 bases between. Germline values: CDR1 SGDLS, CDR2 YYNGEE. The CDR3 contains 14 residues. Libraries used 2 million unsorted PBMCs kept frozen in RNAlater. A single record per CDR3 protein comes from TCRdb applying MiXCR to the 5' RACE reads. The sample consists of about 30,000 distinct CDR3 sequences, roughly 15% of them appearing once. This entry is derived from a study of neurological immune-mediated disorders. The sequence was obtained from a man in his 70s in good health. The V gene is TRBV9, the J gene TRBJ1-6; D might be TRBD1 (5 bases). The sample was PBMCs. The CDR3 sequence is CASSVGTGGSPLHF. The CDR3 DNA is TGTGCCAGCAGCGTTGGGACCGGGGGTTCACCCCTCCACTTT.